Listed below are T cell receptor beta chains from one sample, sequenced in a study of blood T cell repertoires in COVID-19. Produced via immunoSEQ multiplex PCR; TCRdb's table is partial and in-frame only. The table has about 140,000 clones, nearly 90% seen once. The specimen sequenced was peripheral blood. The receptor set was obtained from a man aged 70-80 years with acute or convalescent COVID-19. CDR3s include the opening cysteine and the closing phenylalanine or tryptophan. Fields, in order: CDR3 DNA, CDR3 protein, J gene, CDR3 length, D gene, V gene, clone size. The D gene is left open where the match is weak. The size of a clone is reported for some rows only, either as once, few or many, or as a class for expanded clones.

DNA: TGTGCCAGCAGCCACGACCGAACAGGGAGAAGGGAGCAGTTCTTC
CDR3: CASSHDRTGRREQFF
J: TRBJ2-1
length: 15
D: -
V: TRBV4-2
size: -

DNA: TGTGCCAGCAGCGGGGAACAGGGGGCGGACTATGGCTACACCTTC
CDR3: CASSGEQGADYGYTF
J: TRBJ1-2
length: 15
D: TRBD1
V: TRBV5-4
size: -

DNA: TGTGCCAGTAGTCCCCCCGGGACTAGCGGCGACGAGCAGTACTTC
CDR3: CASSPPGTSGDEQYF
J: TRBJ2-7
length: 15
D: TRBD2
V: TRBV19
size: -

DNA: TGTGCCAGCAGCCATCCAGGCAACGAGCAGTACTTC
CDR3: CASSHPGNEQYF
J: TRBJ2-7
length: 12
D: -
V: TRBV4-2
size: -

DNA: TGTGCCAGCAGCGGAAGGGACAGGGTGGGCGAGCAGTACTTC
CDR3: CASSGRDRVGEQYF
J: TRBJ2-7
length: 14
D: TRBD1
V: TRBV11-1
size: -

DNA: TGTGCCAGTAGTCAGGGGACCTCTGGAAACACCATATATTTT
CDR3: CASSQGTSGNTIYF
J: TRBJ1-3
length: 14
D: -
V: TRBV19
size: -

DNA: TGCGCCAGCAGCCAAGAAGGTGGAGACAGGTTCTTGTTTCGTTCACCCCTCCACTTT
CDR3: CASSQEGGDRFLFRSPLHF
J: TRBJ1-6
length: 19
D: -
V: TRBV4-1
size: -

DNA: TGTGCCAGCAGCCGGGGGGGGAACTCCTACGAGCAGTACTTC
CDR3: CASSRGGNSYEQYF
J: TRBJ2-7
length: 14
D: TRBD2
V: TRBV27
size: -

DNA: TGTGCCTGGAGTAGGGGATTGAACACTGAAGCTTTCTTT
CDR3: CAWSRGLNTEAFF
J: TRBJ1-1
length: 13
D: -
V: TRBV30
size: once

DNA: TGTGCCAGCAGTGAAAGAGGACTGCTTTACTCTGAAGCTTTCTTT
CDR3: CASSERGLLYSEAFF
J: TRBJ1-1
length: 15
D: -
V: TRBV2
size: few

DNA: TGTGCCAGCAGTTACTCTCTCCCAGCGGGGGGCCACGAGCAGTACTTC
CDR3: CASSYSLPAGGHEQYF
J: TRBJ2-7
length: 16
D: TRBD2
V: TRBV6-5
size: -

DNA: TGCGCCAGCAGCCTAAGAGTCTCCCCAGGGATGAACACTGAAGCTTTCTTT
CDR3: CASSLRVSPGMNTEAFF
J: TRBJ1-1
length: 17
D: -
V: TRBV4-1
size: -

DNA: TGTGCCAGCAGGGACGGCGGGACGGTCTATGGCTACACCTTC
CDR3: CASRDGGTVYGYTF
J: TRBJ1-2
length: 14
D: -
V: TRBV5-6
size: -

DNA: TGTGCCAGCAGCCGAGGTAGCGGGAGAGGATCCTACGAGCAGTACTTC
CDR3: CASSRGSGRGSYEQYF
J: TRBJ2-7
length: 16
D: TRBD2
V: TRBV28
size: -